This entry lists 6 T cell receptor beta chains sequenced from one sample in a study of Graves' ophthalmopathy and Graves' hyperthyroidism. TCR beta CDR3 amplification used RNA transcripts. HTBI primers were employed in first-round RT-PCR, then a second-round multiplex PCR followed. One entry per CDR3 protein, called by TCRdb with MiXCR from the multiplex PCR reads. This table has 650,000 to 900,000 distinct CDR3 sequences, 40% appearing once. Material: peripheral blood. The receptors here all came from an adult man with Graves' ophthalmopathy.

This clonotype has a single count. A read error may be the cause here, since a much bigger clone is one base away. The CDR3 sequence: CAGSPVSVGLGSGANVLTF. CDR3 bases: TGTGCCGGCAGCCCAGTTTCGGTGGGTCTAGGCTCTGGGGCCAACGTCCTGACTTTC. V and J are TRBV7-9 and TRBJ2-6; D gene uncertain. The CDR3 has 19 residues. CDR1 is SEHNR, CDR2 FQNEAQ, per germline (reference sequence).

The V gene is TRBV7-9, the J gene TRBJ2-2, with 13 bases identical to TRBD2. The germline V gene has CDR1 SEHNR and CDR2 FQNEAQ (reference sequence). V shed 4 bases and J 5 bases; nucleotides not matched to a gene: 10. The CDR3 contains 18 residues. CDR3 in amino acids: CASSSATSGRFWTGELFF. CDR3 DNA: TGTGCCAGCAGCTCCGCGACTAGCGGGAGGTTCTGGACCGGGGAGCTGTTTTTT.

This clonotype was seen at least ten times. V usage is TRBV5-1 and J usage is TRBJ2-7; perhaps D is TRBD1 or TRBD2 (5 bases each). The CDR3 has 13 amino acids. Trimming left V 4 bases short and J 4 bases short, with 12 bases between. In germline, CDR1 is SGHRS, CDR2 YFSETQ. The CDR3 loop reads CASSIGTLYEQYF. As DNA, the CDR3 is TGCGCCAGCAGCATCGGGACCTTGTACGAGCAGTACTTC.

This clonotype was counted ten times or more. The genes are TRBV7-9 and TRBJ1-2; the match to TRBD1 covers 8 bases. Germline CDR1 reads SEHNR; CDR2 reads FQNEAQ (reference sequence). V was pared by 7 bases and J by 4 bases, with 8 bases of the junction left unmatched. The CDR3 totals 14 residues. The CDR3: CASTGETGGYGYTF. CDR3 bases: TGTGCCAGCACCGGGGAAACAGGGGGCTATGGCTACACCTTC. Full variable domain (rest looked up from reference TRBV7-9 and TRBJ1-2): DTGVSQNPRHKITKRGQNVTFRCDPISEHNRLYWYRQTLGQGPEFLTYFQNEAQLEKSRLLSDRFSAERPKGSFSTLEIQRTEQGDSAMYLCASTGETGGYGYTFGSGTRLTVV.

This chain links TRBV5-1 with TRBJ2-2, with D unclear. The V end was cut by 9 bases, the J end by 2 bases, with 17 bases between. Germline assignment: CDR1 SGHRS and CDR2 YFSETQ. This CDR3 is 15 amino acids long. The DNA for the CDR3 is TGCGCCACCGCCATCTCAGGAACTAACACCGGGGAGCTGTTTTTT. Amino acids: CATAISGTNTGELFF.

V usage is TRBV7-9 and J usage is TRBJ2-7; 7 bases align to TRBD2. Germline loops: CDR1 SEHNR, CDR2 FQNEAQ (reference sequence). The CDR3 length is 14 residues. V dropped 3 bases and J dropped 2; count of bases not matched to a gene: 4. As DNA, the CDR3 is TGTGCCAGCAGCTTGGGCGGGAGTCCCTACGAGCAGTACTTC. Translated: CASSLGGSPYEQYF.